These 28 T cell receptor beta chains were all obtained from the same sample, sequenced in a study of shared T cell receptors in the human thymus. Using immunoSEQ multiplex PCR, the repertoire was profiled, and TCRdb retains in-frame clones only, with some absent. This sample has hundreds of thousands of clones, with approximately 95% found just once. The sequenced material came from thymocytes. Receptors originate from a human donor.

The chain combines TRBV30 with TRBJ1-2, with a possible D match to TRBD1 (6 bases). This CDR3 comprises 14 residues. V dropped 0 bases and J dropped 4 bases, with 12 bases sitting between them. CDR1 and CDR2 (germline): GTSNPN, SVGIG (reference sequence). The CDR3 sequence: CAWSVLARGYGYTF. CDR3 DNA sequence: TGTGCCTGGAGTGTATTAGCCAGGGGCTATGGCTACACCTTC.

The rearrangement uses TRBV28 and TRBJ2-1; possibly TRBD1 or TRBD2 for D (5 bases each). V was shortened by 3 bases and J by 8 bases, with 17 bases between the two germline ends. Germline CDR1 and CDR2: MDHEN and SYDVKM. There are 15 residues in the CDR3. The CDR3 DNA follows: TGTGCCAGCAGTTTGCCTCCGGTACGGGACGATGAGCAGTTCTTC. It encodes CASSLPPVRDDEQFF.

This clone was found once. The V gene is TRBV6-5, the J gene TRBJ1-5, with D uncertain. V lost 0 bases and J lost 4, with 7 bases in between. The germline V gene encodes CDR1 MNHEY and CDR2 SVGAGI. The CDR3 is made up of 14 amino acids. The CDR3: CASSYSASNQPQHF. CDR3 DNA: TGTGCCAGCAGTTACTCGGCATCAAATCAGCCCCAGCATTTT.

The chain is built from TRBV6-5 and TRBJ2-1; TRBD1 matches at 9 bases. Looked up from germline, CDR1 is MNHEY and CDR2 is SVGAGI. V dropped 0 bases and J dropped 8; count of bases not matched to a gene: 2. CDR3 length: 14 residues. Written as DNA, the CDR3 is TGTGCCAGCAGTTACTCGGACAGGGGCGATGAGCAGTTCTTC. It translates to CASSYSDRGDEQFF.

This clone showed up just once. V is TRBV19 and J is TRBJ2-7; D may be TRBD1 or TRBD2 (5 bases each). Germline V CDR1 and CDR2: LNHDA, SQIVND (reference sequence). This CDR3 has 16 residues. Deletions cut 6 bases from V and 0 bases from J, with 18 bases between. CDR3 amino acids: CASSHERDRSSYEQYF. CDR3 DNA: TGTGCCAGTAGCCATGAGAGGGACCGGAGCTCCTACGAGCAGTACTTC. Full variable domain (remainder filled in from reference TRBV19 and TRBJ2-7): DGGITQSPKYLFRKEGQNVTLSCEQNLNHDAMYWYRQDPGQGLRLIYYSQIVNDFQKGDIAEGYSVSREKKESFPLTVTSAQKNPTAFYLCASSHERDRSSYEQYFGPGTRLTVT.

This chain links TRBV6-5 with TRBJ1-1; a possible D gene is TRBD1 (5 bases). Germline-derived CDR1 and CDR2 are MNHEY and SVGAGI. V lost 5 bases to trimming and J lost 4 bases, with 17 bases between them. The CDR3 consists of 15 residues. The CDR3 coding sequence is TGTGCCAGCAGTGGCCGGGACGGATCGCGCACTGAAGCTTTCTTT. This translates into CASSGRDGSRTEAFF.

The chain employs TRBV29-1 and TRBJ2-3; the match to TRBD2 covers 9 bases. V dropped 7 bases and J dropped 5; count of bases not matched to a gene: 25. CDR1 and CDR2 from the germline V gene are SQVTM and ANQGSEA. The CDR3 covers 19 residues. CDR3 region: CSANPRGRLAEGGEDTQYF. CDR3 nucleotide sequence: TGCAGCGCCAACCCGAGAGGAAGACTAGCGGAGGGGGGTGAAGATACGCAGTATTTT.

The CDR3 loop is CASSHRSGGTEAFF. The CDR3 DNA reads TGTGCCAGCAGTCATAGGTCTGGGGGCACTGAAGCTTTCTTT. This chain joins TRBV28 and TRBJ1-1; a weak D match, TRBD1 (5 bases). Trimming removed 5 bases at V and 4 bases at J, with 14 bases between. The CDR3 consists of 14 residues. Germline CDR1 and CDR2: MDHEN and SYDVKM.

The rearrangement uses TRBV9 and TRBJ1-5; D uncertain. Looked up from germline, CDR1 is SGDLS and CDR2 is YYNGEE. This CDR3 has 13 amino acids. With 0 bases removed from V and 6 bases from J, the gap between germline ends came to 7 bases. The CDR3 reads CASSVEAGQPQHF. Here the CDR3 DNA reads TGTGCCAGCAGCGTAGAGGCGGGTCAGCCCCAGCATTTT.

The chain links TRBV21-1 to TRBJ2-4. TRBV21-1 is listed as a pseudogene. CDR3 length equals 17 residues. The CDR3 region is CASSKAQETLAKNIQYF. The CDR3 nucleotides are TGTGCCAGCAGCAAAGCGCAAGAAACGCTAGCCAAAAACATTCAGTACTTC.

The chain recombines TRBV7-9 with TRBJ2-1; the D gene is possibly TRBD1 (6 bases). This CDR3 contains 16 residues. V was trimmed by 2 bases and J by 8 bases, leaving 19 bases between them. CDR1 and CDR2 from the germline V gene are SEHNR and FQNEAQ (reference sequence). For the CDR3, the DNA is TGTGCCAGCAGCTTAAGGGGGTCTGGGTTTAGAGATGAGCAGTTCTTC. Amino acid sequence: CASSLRGSGFRDEQFF.

The chain employs TRBV6-1 and TRBJ2-7, with D perhaps TRBD2 (7 bases). With 4 bases removed from V and 4 bases from J, the gap between germline ends came to 11 bases. CDR1 and CDR2 (germline): MNHNS, SASEGT. The CDR3 length is 13 residues. For the CDR3, the DNA is TGTGCCAGCAGTGCGGGGGGCGAGTACGAGCAGTACTTC. Translating gives CASSAGGEYEQYF.

V and J are TRBV5-5 and TRBJ1-1; D not certain. In germline, CDR1 is SGHKS, CDR2 YYEKEE (reference sequence). V lost 5 bases to trimming and J lost 2 bases, with 13 bases between them. The CDR3 length is 14 residues. The chain's CDR3 is CASRCVPCNTEAFF. DNA of the CDR3: TGTGCCAGCAGATGCGTGCCGTGTAACACTGAAGCTTTCTTT.

This chain links TRBV6-1 with TRBJ2-1, with D perhaps given as TRBD1 or TRBD2 (6 bases each). The CDR3 is 14 residues long. V lost 8 bases to trimming and J lost 4 bases, with 15 bases between them. The germline V gene has CDR1 MNHNS and CDR2 SASEGT. DNA of the CDR3: TGTGCCAGCCGGGGGCGGGGCAAGTACAATGAGCAGTTCTTC. It encodes CASRGRGKYNEQFF.

The genes are TRBV5-3 and TRBJ2-5; 11 bases fit TRBD1. TRBV5-3 is sorted into the ORF group, with uncertain function. The CDR3 loop spans 15 amino acids. Trimming cost V 5 bases and J 4 bases; bases outside gene matches: 7. The DNA for the CDR3 is TGTGCCAGAAGAATACGGGACAGGGGGTCAGAGACCCAGTACTTC. Its protein product is CARRIRDRGSETQYF.

This clone was picked up a small number of times. DNA of the CDR3: TGCGCCAGCAGCCAAGCCCGGTTCCTGCTCTATGGCTACACCTTC. Translated, it gives CASSQARFLLYGYTF. This chain links TRBV4-1 with TRBJ1-2; D gene uncertain. The CDR3 has 15 residues. Trimming removed 1 base at V and 4 bases at J, with 13 bases between. Germline CDR1 reads MGHRA; CDR2 reads YSYEKL.

The chain uses TRBV7-9 and TRBJ1-2, with 10 bases aligning to TRBD1. Germline V gene sequence: CDR1 SEHNR, CDR2 FQNEAQ (reference sequence). After removal of 4 bases from V and 7 bases from J, the junction contained 9 bases not matched to a gene. The CDR3 is 15 residues long. In nucleotides, the CDR3 is TGTGCCAGCAGCTCCTCCGGGACAGGGGAGGGTGGCTACACCTTC. This codes for CASSSSGTGEGGYTF.

The chain uses TRBV5-6 and TRBJ2-1; 9 positions match TRBD2. This CDR3 spans 13 amino acids. CDR1 SGHDT and CDR2 YYEEEE come from the germline V gene. The J segment lost 8 bases and the V segment lost 4 bases, leaving 4 bases of the junction unmatched. CDR3 nucleotides: TGTGCCAGCAGCCCGGGACTAGCCTATGAGCAGTTCTTC. Amino acid sequence: CASSPGLAYEQFF.

The chain carries TRBV18 and TRBJ2-1, with 8 nucleotides matching TRBD1. From germline, CDR1 is KGHSH and CDR2 LQKENI. This CDR3 region has 18 residues. Trimming at V came to 5 bases and at J to 2 bases, leaving 14 bases not matched to a gene. The CDR3 spells CASSTGTGPLVTYNEQFF. For the CDR3, the DNA is TGTGCCAGCTCAACCGGGACAGGCCCCCTGGTAACCTACAATGAGCAGTTCTTC.

V and J are TRBV28 and TRBJ1-1, with D tentatively TRBD1 (6 bases). The germline V and J ends were trimmed by 3 bases and 3 bases, with 20 bases remaining between them. The CDR3 extends over 17 amino acids. CDR1 is MDHEN and CDR2 is SYDVKM in the germline V gene. In nucleotides, the CDR3 is TGTGCCAGCAGTTTCCCAGATCAAACAAGGGGGTACACTGAAGCTTTCTTT. Its translation: CASSFPDQTRGYTEAFF.

This rearrangement joins TRBV7-2 to TRBJ2-7, with TRBD2 as a possible D gene (7 bases). Germline-derived CDR1 and CDR2 are SGHTA and FQGNSA. Trimming pared 9 bases from V and 3 bases from J, leaving 15 bases between. CDR3 length: 13 residues. The CDR3 DNA reads TGTGCCAGAAGGGGGAGGGGGGACTACGAGCAGTACTTC. Its translation is CARRGRGDYEQYF.

The chain employs TRBV4-2 and TRBJ2-7, with a weak D call TRBD1 (6 bases). Between the trimmed V and J ends, which lost 0 bases and 6 bases, there was a span of 15 bases. Germline V gene lookup returns CDR1 LGHNA and CDR2 YNFKEQ. This CDR3 region has 15 residues. The DNA for the CDR3 is TGTGCCAGCAGCCAAGACAGGGGCGCAAGAGTCGAGCAGTACTTC. Encoded protein: CASSQDRGARVEQYF.

This chain joins TRBV6-5 and TRBJ1-3; no clear D. There are 16 residues in the CDR3. V lost 1 base and J lost 0, with 10 bases in between. The germline V gene has CDR1 MNHEY and CDR2 SVGAGI. CDR3: CASSYFPTSSGNTIYF. CDR3 coding DNA: TGTGCCAGCAGTTACTTCCCCACCAGCTCTGGAAACACCATATATTTT.

The chain recombines TRBV25-1 with TRBJ2-1; weak D call: TRBD1 (7 bases). The CDR3 length is 16 residues. Germline CDR1 reads MGHDK; CDR2 reads SYGVNS. Trimming left V 5 bases short and J 3 bases short, with 17 bases between. The CDR3 spells CASSQRQGGYYNEQFF. The CDR3 DNA reads as TGTGCCAGCAGTCAAAGACAGGGAGGCTACTACAATGAGCAGTTCTTC.

The V gene is TRBV7-9, the J gene TRBJ2-2; TRBD2 might be the D (7 bases). Germline V CDR1 and CDR2: SEHNR, FQNEAQ (reference sequence). The CDR3 has 17 residues. Trimming stripped 5 bases from V and 0 bases from J, with 16 bases between. CDR3 residues: CASSEGPGGPNTGELFF. CDR3 DNA: TGTGCCAGCAGCGAGGGCCCGGGGGGCCCGAACACCGGGGAGCTGTTTTTT. Using reference TRBV7-9 and TRBJ2-2 for the parts outside the CDR3, the full variable domain is DTGVSQNPRHKITKRGQNVTFRCDPISEHNRLYWYRQTLGQGPEFLTYFQNEAQLEKSRLLSDRFSAERPKGSFSTLEIQRTEQGDSAMYLCASSEGPGGPNTGELFFGEGSRLTVL.

The J gene is TRBJ2-2, the V gene TRBV28; D remains ambiguous. CDR3 length equals 14 residues. Germline-derived CDR1 and CDR2 are MDHEN and SYDVKM. The germline V and J ends were trimmed by 4 bases and 6 bases, with 12 bases remaining between them. CDR3 DNA: TGTGCCAGCAGTTATGCTTTGGCGTCCGGGGAGCTGTTTTTT. Residues: CASSYALASGELFF. The whole variable domain, remainder taken from reference TRBV28 and TRBJ2-2, is DVKVTQSSRYLVKRTGEKVFLECVQDMDHENMFWYRQDPGLGLRLIYFSYDVKMKEKGDIPEGYSVSREKKERFSLILESASTNQTSMYLCASSYALASGELFFGEGSRLTVL.

The chain employs TRBV27 and TRBJ1-1; 8 bases line up with TRBD1. V shed 6 bases and J 5 bases; nucleotides not matched to a gene: 8. Germline V gene sequence: CDR1 MNHEY, CDR2 SMNVEV (reference sequence). There are 14 residues in the CDR3. The CDR3 is CASSRDRGGTEAFF. Here the CDR3 DNA reads TGTGCCAGCAGCCGAGACAGGGGAGGGACTGAAGCTTTCTTT.

V and J are TRBV9 and TRBJ2-5; no firm D call. CDR3 length: 14 residues. V shed 0 bases and J shed 2 bases, with 8 bases lying between them. CDR1 and CDR2 from the germline V gene are SGDLS and YYNGEE. The CDR3, as DNA: TGTGCCAGCAGCGTAGGCGGCATACAAGAGACCCAGTACTTC. This sequence encodes CASSVGGIQETQYF. Drawing the rest from reference TRBV9 and TRBJ2-5, the complete variable domain is DSGVTQTPKHLITATGQRVTLRCSPRSGDLSVYWYQQSLDQGLQFLIQYYNGEERAKGNILERFSAQQFPDLHSELNLSSLELGDSALYFCASSVGGIQETQYFGPGTRLLVL.